This TCR beta chain was retrieved from a study of OX40 agonist ivuxolimab in advanced cancers. Profiled with immunoSEQ multiplex PCR; TCRdb holds only in-frame clones, not every one. Among around 49,000 clones, 60% to 80% were seen once, and the ten largest hold 6.5% to 9.5%. In this sample, this clone turned up a few times. Material: CD4+ or CD8+ T cells sorted from blood, obtained in a trial of the OX40 agonist ivuxolimab. The sequence derives from an adult with an advanced solid tumor such as melanoma, head and neck, liver or kidney cancer.

The CDR3 DNA follows: TGTGCCAGCAGCTTGCCTTTCGGGGACAGGGGTGGGGAGACCCAGTACTTC. It yields the protein CASSLPFGDRGGETQYF. This rearrangement joins TRBV7-6 to TRBJ2-5, with 10 nucleotides matching TRBD1. The germline gives CDR1 SGHVS, CDR2 FNYEAQ. CDR3 length equals 17 residues. Losses at the gene ends were 3 bases for V and 5 bases for J; bases not matched to a gene: 12. The full variable domain, its missing parts supplied by reference TRBV7-6 and TRBJ2-5, is GAGVSQSPRYKVTKRGQDVALRCDPISGHVSLYWYRQALGQGPEFLTYFNYEAQQDKSGLPNDRFSAERPEGSISTLTIQRTEQRDSAMYRCASSLPFGDRGGETQYFGPGTRLLVL.